A selection of T cell receptor beta chains follows, all from one sample in a study of cytomegalovirus exposure and HLA in healthy donors. Sequencing used immunoSEQ multiplex PCR; TCRdb keeps in-frame clones, though not all of them. The sample lists roughly 100,000 clones; over 70% were seen once. Sample: PBMCs. The receptor source for this set is a woman aged 40 to 50 in good health and CMV-seropositive. CDR3s leave out the opening cysteine and the closing phenylalanine or tryptophan. Each record gives: J gene, V gene, clone size, CDR3 protein. Part of the rows lack a size; the others show once, few, many or a class for expanded clones.

TRBJ2-4	TRBV6-5	.	ASSYSAGYAKNIQY
TRBJ1-1	TRBV7-9	few	AGGHRAMNTEAF
TRBJ1-1	TRBV6-6	.	ASSYWRAGEAF
TRBJ2-3	TRBV18	.	ASSPVGGGATDTQY
TRBJ2-1	TRBV15	.	ATSRAISGYSYNEQF
TRBJ2-7	TRBV28	.	ASRTAGGAVYEQY
TRBJ2-2	TRBV11-2	.	ASSLFPSGNGGELF
TRBJ2-7	TRBV28	few	AARRTGRSYEQY
TRBJ2-1	TRBV2	.	ASSRRGSVGYNEQF
TRBJ2-1	TRBV13	.	ASSGLADNEQF
TRBJ1-1	TRBV7-2	.	ASSSGQLLAAF
TRBJ1-4	TRBV12-5	.	ASGLSTGERANEKLF
TRBJ2-3	TRBV15	few	ATSTDGGDSTDTQY
TRBJ2-7	TRBV5-5	few	ASNPAPGSSYEQY
TRBJ2-1	TRBV6-5	.	ASSSSGLYNEQF
TRBJ2-3	TRBV29-1	.	SDRRGRDTQY
TRBJ1-1	TRBV11-2	.	ASSFTGVNTEAF
TRBJ2-1	TRBV6-1	.	ASSPGTTFLEQF
TRBJ1-6	TRBV7-2	.	ASSFRTGGNPLH